This T cell receptor (beta chain) comes out of a study of T cells expressing NK-cell markers. In the study overall: Seven of the eight sequenced donors were classified as HCMV-seropositive, and one was classified as seronegative.

CDR3 size: 16 residues. In germline, CDR1 is MNHNS, CDR2 SASEGT. In generating TCR beta cDNA, 5'RACE template switching with UMIs was used. Using the 5' RACE reads, TCRdb records one entry per CDR3 protein without DNA. This repertoire includes about 550,000 distinct CDR3 sequences. Sequenced input: blood T cells: a sorted CD56 or NKG2C T cell subset, CD4+ or CD8+ T cells, or bulk PBMC T cells (not recorded which). V gene TRBV6-1 combines with J gene TRBJ2-3; checking the TCRdb D call of TRBD1 is not possible without DNA. This TCR was sampled from a man aged 18 to 30 in good health. This CDR3 is CASSAGVRDRRNTQYF.